Below, 14 T cell receptor beta chains from the same sample are listed, as sequenced in a study of shared clonotypes between healthy human individuals. Clones were sequenced by immunoSEQ multiplex PCR, and TCRdb holds only the in-frame ones, with some missing. The repertoire has fewer than 800,000 clones, about 90% of them found once; the top ten carry approximately 25%. The naive CD8 fraction comprised CD45RO-negative cells positively selected for CCR7 and excluded terminally differentiated effector memory CD45RA+ cells. Sequencing was performed on naive CD8+ T cells sorted from blood. These receptors were collected from a young man in good health.

This chain connects TRBV6-1 to TRBJ1-1; D is unresolved. The CDR3 is 13 amino acids. CDR1 is MNHNS, CDR2 SASEGT, per germline. Trimming removed 3 bases at V and 1 base at J, with 6 bases between. The CDR3 DNA follows: TGTGCCAGCAGTGACTCTGCGAACACTGAAGCTTTCTTT. Translated, it gives CASSDSANTEAFF.

V gene TRBV27 combines with J gene TRBJ2-1; no clear D gene. The germline V gene encodes CDR1 MNHEY and CDR2 SMNVEV (reference sequence). V lost 5 bases and J lost 7, with 12 bases in between. This CDR3 comprises 13 residues. The CDR3 sequence: CASSPQTGNEQFF. The CDR3 DNA follows: TGTGCCAGCAGTCCCCAGACTGGAAATGAGCAGTTCTTC.

The DNA for the CDR3 is TGTGCCCCCAGAAGCCGAAATGCAACCAATCAGCCCCAGCATTTT. This translates into CAPRSRNATNQPQHF. This sequence joins TRBV9 and TRBJ1-5; D is ambiguous. The CDR3 runs to 15 residues. Germline assignment: CDR1 SGDLS and CDR2 YYNGEE. Deletions cut 10 bases from V and 3 bases from J, with 20 bases between.

With regard to this clone: The sample holds other DNA sequences that translate to the same CDR3. The CDR3 DNA reads as TGTGCCAGCAGTTTTAGCGGGCCCTCCTACGAGCAGTACTTC. Protein sequence: CASSFSGPSYEQYF. The chain couples TRBV27 to TRBJ2-7, with 7 bases identical to TRBD2. CDR1 and CDR2 (germline): MNHEY, SMNVEV (reference sequence). Trimming took 3 bases from V and 0 from J; bases not matched to a gene: 2. The CDR3 has 14 residues.

V is TRBV27 and J is TRBJ2-7; D not resolved. The V end lost 8 bases, the J end lost 5 bases, and 13 bases lay between the germline ends. In germline, CDR1 is MNHEY, CDR2 SMNVEV (reference sequence). The CDR3 is 12 amino acids. The CDR3 DNA reads TGTGCCAGCTGGGTGTCTCCCCACGAGCAGTACTTC. The encoded protein is CASWVSPHEQYF.

The gene calls are TRBV27 and TRBJ2-5; 8 nucleotides align to TRBD2. The CDR3 is made up of 15 amino acids. V gave up 3 bases and J gave up 4 bases; unmatched junction bases: 7. Looked up from germline, CDR1 is MNHEY and CDR2 is SMNVEV (reference sequence). Written as DNA, the CDR3 is TGTGCCAGCAGTTTTCTCCGAGCGGGAGTAGAGACCCAGTACTTC. The encoded protein is CASSFLRAGVETQYF.

The chain carries TRBV9 and TRBJ2-1; a possible D gene is TRBD2 (5 bases). Germline CDR1 reads SGDLS; CDR2 reads YYNGEE. This CDR3 has 12 residues. V was pared by 5 bases and J by 5 bases, with 8 bases between. CDR3 amino acids: CASSPEDNEQFF. In nucleotides, the CDR3 is TGTGCCAGCAGTCCGGAGGACAATGAGCAGTTCTTC.

This clone has only one observation. The rearrangement uses TRBV15 and TRBJ1-5; the D is unclear. V shed 4 bases and J shed 8 bases, with 12 bases lying between them. CDR3 length: 13 amino acids. Germline assignment: CDR1 LNHNV and CDR2 YYDKDF (reference sequence). The CDR3 DNA reads TGTGCCACCAGCACGCCGACCCAGGAGCCCCAGCATTTT. Translating gives CATSTPTQEPQHF.

The gene calls are TRBV5-4 and TRBJ2-1; D unresolved. V gave up 2 bases and J gave up 6 bases, with 12 bases separating them. CDR3 length: 14 amino acids. The germline V gene encodes CDR1 SGHNT and CDR2 YYREEE (reference sequence). CDR3 amino acids: CASSFKAPLNEQFF. Here the CDR3 DNA reads TGTGCCAGCAGCTTTAAAGCTCCTCTCAATGAGCAGTTCTTC.

The chain combines TRBV29-1 with TRBJ2-1, with 7 nucleotides matching TRBD2. The CDR3 totals 11 residues. V dropped 7 bases and J dropped 9; count of bases not matched to a gene: 6. The germline gives CDR1 SQVTM, CDR2 ANQGSEA. The CDR3 loop is CSGRTRSEQFF. As DNA, the CDR3 is TGCAGCGGCAGGACTAGGTCTGAGCAGTTCTTC.

The chain links TRBV2 to TRBJ2-4; 8 bases are a match to TRBD2. The junction had 7 bases not matched to a gene; V was cut back by 8 bases and J by 7 bases. The length of the CDR3 is 13 residues. CDR1 and CDR2 from the germline V gene are SNHLY and FYNNEI. The CDR3 is CASWGLGNNIQYF. CDR3 DNA sequence: TGTGCCAGCTGGGGACTAGGTAACAACATTCAGTACTTC.

This chain uses TRBV7-3 with TRBJ2-1; TRBD2 might be the D (5 bases). Germline lookup yields CDR1 SGHTA and CDR2 FQGTGA. The CDR3 has 17 amino acids. V lost 4 bases to trimming and J lost 0 bases, with 16 bases between them. The CDR3: CASSSRGGSSSYNEQFF. CDR3 DNA sequence: TGTGCCAGCAGCTCGCGCGGAGGATCGAGCTCCTACAATGAGCAGTTCTTC.

The rearrangement uses TRBV7-9 and TRBJ2-7; 7 bases align to TRBD2. Germline V gene lookup returns CDR1 SEHNR and CDR2 FQNEAQ (reference sequence). The CDR3 is made up of 14 amino acids. With 4 bases clipped from V and 3 bases from J, the junction kept 6 bases outside the gene matches. CDR3 nucleotide sequence: TGTGCCAGCAGCTCGGGACTAACCTTCTACGAGCAGTACTTC. Protein product: CASSSGLTFYEQYF.

This chain links TRBV4-3 with TRBJ2-3, with D unclear. V shed 0 bases and J shed 1 base, with 11 bases lying between them. CDR1 is LGHNA and CDR2 is YSLEER in the germline V gene. The CDR3 covers 16 residues. CDR3 sequence (DNA): TGCGCCAGCAGCCAAGAACCAGCTTCGGGCACAGATACGCAGTATTTT. This sequence encodes CASSQEPASGTDTQYF.